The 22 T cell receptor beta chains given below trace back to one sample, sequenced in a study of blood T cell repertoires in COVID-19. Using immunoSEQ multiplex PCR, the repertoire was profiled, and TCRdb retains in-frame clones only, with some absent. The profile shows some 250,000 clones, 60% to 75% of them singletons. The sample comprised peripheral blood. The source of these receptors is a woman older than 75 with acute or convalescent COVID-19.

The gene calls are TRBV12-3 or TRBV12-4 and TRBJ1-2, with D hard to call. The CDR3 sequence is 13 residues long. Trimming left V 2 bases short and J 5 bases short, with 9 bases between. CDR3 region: CASSLRLPYGYTF. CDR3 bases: TGTGCCAGCAGTTTACGACTTCCTTATGGCTACACCTTC.

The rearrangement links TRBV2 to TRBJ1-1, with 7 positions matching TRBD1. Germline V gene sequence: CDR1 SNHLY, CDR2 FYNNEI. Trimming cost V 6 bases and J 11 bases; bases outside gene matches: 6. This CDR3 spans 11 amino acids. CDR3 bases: TGTGCCAGCAGAGCCAGGGGGGAGGCTTTCTTT. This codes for CASRARGEAFF. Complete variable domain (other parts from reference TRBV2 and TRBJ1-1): EPEVTQTPSHQVTQMGQEVILRCVPISNHLYFYWYRQILGQKVEFLVSFYNNEISEKSEIFDDQFSVERPDGSNFTLKIRSTKLEDSAMYFCASRARGEAFFGQGTRLTVV.

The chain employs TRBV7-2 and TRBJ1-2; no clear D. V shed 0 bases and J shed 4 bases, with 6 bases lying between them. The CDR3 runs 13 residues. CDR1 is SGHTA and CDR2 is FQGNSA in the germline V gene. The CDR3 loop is CASSLAEGYGYTF. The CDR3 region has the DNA TGTGCCAGCAGCTTAGCCGAGGGCTATGGCTACACCTTC.

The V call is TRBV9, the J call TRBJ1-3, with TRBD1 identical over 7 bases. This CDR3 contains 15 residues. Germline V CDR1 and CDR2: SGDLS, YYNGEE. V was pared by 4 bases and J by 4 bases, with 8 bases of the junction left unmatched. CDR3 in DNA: TGTGCCAGCAGCTCCGCGACAGGGTCAGGAAACACCATATATTTT. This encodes CASSSATGSGNTIYF.

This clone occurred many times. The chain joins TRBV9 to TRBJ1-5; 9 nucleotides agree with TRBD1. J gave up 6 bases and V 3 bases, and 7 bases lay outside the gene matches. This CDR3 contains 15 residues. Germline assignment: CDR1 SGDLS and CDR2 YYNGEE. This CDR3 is CASSGGTGSGQPQHF. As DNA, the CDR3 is TGTGCCAGCAGCGGCGGGACAGGGTCGGGTCAGCCCCAGCATTTT.

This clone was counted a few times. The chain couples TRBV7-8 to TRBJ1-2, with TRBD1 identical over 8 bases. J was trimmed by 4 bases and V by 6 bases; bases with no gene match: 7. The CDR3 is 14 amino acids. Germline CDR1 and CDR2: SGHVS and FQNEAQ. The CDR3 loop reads CASSSDRGSYGYTF. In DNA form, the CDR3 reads TGTGCCAGCAGTTCTGACAGGGGTAGCTATGGCTACACCTTC.

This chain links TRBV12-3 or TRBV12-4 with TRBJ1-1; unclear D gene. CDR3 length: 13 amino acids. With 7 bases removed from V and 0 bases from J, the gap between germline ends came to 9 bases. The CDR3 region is CASISGVNTEAFF. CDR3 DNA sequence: TGTGCCAGCATCAGCGGGGTGAACACTGAAGCTTTCTTT.

The CDR3 loop is CAWKASGNTIYF. CDR3 in DNA: TGTGCCTGGAAAGCCTCTGGAAACACCATATATTTT. The genes are TRBV30 and TRBJ1-3, with no clear D. Germline values: CDR1 GTSNPN, CDR2 SVGIG (reference sequence). Trimming took off 4 bases at V and 0 bases at J, with 4 bases between the two ends. The CDR3 is 12 residues long.

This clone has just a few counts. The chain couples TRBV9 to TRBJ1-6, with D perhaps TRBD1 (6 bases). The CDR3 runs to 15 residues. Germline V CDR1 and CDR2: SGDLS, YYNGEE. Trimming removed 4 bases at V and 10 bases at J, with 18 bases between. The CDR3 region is CASSPRGSARSPLHF. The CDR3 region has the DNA TGTGCCAGCAGCCCCAGGGGATCGGCACGGTCACCCCTCCACTTT.

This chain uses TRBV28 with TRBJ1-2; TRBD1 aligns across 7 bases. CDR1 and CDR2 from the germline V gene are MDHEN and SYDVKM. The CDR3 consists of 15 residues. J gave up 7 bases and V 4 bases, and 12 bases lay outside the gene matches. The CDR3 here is CASSSLTGLGLGYTF. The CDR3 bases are TGTGCCAGCAGTTCGCTGACAGGGTTAGGGCTTGGCTACACCTTC.

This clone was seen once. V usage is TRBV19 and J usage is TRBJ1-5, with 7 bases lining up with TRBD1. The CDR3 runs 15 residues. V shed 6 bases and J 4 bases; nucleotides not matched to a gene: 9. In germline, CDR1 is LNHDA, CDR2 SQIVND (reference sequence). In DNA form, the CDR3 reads TGTGCCAGTAGCCCCCAAGGGGGCGCAAATCAGCCCCAGCATTTT. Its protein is CASSPQGGANQPQHF.

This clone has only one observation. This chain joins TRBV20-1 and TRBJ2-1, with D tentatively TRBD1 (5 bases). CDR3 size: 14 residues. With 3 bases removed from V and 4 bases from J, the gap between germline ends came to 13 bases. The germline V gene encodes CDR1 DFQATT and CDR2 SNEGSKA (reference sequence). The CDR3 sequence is CSASVTDIYNEQFF. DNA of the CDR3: TGCAGTGCTAGTGTGACAGATATTTACAATGAGCAGTTCTTC.

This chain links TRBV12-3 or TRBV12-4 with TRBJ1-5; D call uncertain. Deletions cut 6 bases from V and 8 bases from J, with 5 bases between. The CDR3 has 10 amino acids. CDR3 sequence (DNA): TGTGCCAGCAGGAGAAAGCCCCAGCATTTT. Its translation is CASRRKPQHF.

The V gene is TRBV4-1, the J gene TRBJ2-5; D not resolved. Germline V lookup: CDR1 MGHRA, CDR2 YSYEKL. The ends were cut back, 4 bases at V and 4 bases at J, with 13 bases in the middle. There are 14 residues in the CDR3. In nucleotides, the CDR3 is TGCGCCAGCAGCCTTGGCGGCTTAGGAGAGACCCAGTACTTC. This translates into CASSLGGLGETQYF.

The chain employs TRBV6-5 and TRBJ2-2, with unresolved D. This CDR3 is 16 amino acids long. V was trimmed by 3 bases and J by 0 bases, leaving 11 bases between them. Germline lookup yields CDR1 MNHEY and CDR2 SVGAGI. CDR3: CASSYQVRSNTGELFF. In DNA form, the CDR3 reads TGTGCCAGCAGTTATCAAGTGAGATCGAACACCGGGGAGCTGTTTTTT.

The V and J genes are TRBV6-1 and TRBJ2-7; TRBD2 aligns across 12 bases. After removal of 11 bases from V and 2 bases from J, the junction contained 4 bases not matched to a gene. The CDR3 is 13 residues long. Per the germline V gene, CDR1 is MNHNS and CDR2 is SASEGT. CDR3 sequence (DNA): TGTGCCTGCCGACTAGCGGGAGCCTACGAGCAGTACTTC. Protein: CACRLAGAYEQYF.

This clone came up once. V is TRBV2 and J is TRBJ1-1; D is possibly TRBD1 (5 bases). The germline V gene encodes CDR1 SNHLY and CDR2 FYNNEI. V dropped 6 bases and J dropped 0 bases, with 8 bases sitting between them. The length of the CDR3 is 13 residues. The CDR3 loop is CASSAQVNTEAFF. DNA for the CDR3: TGTGCCAGCAGCGCACAGGTGAACACTGAAGCTTTCTTT.

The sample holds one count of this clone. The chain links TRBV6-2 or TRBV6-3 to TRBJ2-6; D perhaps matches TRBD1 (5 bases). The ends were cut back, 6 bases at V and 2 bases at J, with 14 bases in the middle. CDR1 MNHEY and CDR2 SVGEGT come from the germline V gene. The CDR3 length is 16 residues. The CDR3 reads CASRPPSGPGANVLTF. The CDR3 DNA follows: TGTGCCAGCAGACCTCCTTCAGGGCCTGGGGCCAACGTCCTGACTTTC.

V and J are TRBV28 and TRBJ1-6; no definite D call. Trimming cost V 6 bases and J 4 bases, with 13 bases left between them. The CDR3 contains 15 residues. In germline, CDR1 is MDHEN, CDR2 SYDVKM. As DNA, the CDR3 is TGTGCCAGCAGAGCTACAGAGGGATATAATTCACCCCTCCACTTT. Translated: CASRATEGYNSPLHF.

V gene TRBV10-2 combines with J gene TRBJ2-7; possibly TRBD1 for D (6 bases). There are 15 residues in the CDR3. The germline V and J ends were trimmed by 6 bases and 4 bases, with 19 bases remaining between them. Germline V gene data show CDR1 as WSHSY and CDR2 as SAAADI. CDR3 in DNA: TGCGCCAGCAGATTAACCACGGGACAACTATACGAGCAGTACTTC. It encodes CASRLTTGQLYEQYF.

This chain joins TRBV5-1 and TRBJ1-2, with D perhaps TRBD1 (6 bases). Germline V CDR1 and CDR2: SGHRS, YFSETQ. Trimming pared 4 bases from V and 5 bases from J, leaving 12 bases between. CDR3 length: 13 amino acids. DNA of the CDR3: TGCGCCAGCAGCAGCGACAGGACATATGGCTACACCTTC. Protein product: CASSSDRTYGYTF.

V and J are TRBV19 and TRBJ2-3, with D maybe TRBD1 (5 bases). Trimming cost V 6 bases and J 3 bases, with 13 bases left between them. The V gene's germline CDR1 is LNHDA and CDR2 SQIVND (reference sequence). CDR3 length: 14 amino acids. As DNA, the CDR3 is TGTGCCAGTAGCGCGCTGGACACTACAGATACGCAGTATTTT. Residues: CASSALDTTDTQYF. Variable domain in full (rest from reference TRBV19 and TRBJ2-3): DGGITQSPKYLFRKEGQNVTLSCEQNLNHDAMYWYRQDPGQGLRLIYYSQIVNDFQKGDIAEGYSVSREKKESFPLTVTSAQKNPTAFYLCASSALDTTDTQYFGPGTRLTVL.